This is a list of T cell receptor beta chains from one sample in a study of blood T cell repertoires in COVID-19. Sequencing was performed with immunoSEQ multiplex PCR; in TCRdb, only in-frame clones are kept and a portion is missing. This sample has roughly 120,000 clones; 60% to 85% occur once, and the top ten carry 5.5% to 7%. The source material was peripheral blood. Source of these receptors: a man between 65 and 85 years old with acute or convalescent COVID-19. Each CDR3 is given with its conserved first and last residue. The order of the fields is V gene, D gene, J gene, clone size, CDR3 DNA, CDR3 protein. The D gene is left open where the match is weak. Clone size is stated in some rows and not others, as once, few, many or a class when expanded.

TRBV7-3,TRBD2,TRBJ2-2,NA,TGTGCCAGCAGCCTATTTAGCGGGGATACCGCCGGGGAGCTGTTTTTT,CASSLFSGDTAGELFF
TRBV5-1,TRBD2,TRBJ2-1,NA,TGCGCCAGCAGCTCCGGGACTAGCGCCCGAGGGCATGAGCAGTTCTTC,CASSSGTSARGHEQFF
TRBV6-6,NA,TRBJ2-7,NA,TGTGCCAGCAGGGGGCAACACGAGCAGTACTTC,CASRGQHEQYF
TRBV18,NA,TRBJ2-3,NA,TGTGCCAGCTCACCACCAACAAGTACAGATACGCAGTATTTT,CASSPPTSTDTQYF
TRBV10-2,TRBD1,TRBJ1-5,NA,TGCGCCAGCAGTCTGACAGGGATCAATCAGCCCCAGCATTTT,CASSLTGINQPQHF
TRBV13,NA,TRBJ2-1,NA,TGTGCCAGCAGCTTAGAAAAACATACCTCCTACAATGAGCAGTTCTTC,CASSLEKHTSYNEQFF
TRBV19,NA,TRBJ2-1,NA,TGTGCCACCATCTCTGCAGGGGGGACAGTTTACAATGAGCAGTTCTTC,CATISAGGTVYNEQFF
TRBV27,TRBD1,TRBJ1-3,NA,TGTGCCAGCAGTGCCGACAGGGGGATTGGAAACACCATATATTTT,CASSADRGIGNTIYF
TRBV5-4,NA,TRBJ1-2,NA,TGTGCCAGCAGCCACATAGACCAGGGGTTTGGGAACTATGGCTACACCTTC,CASSHIDQGFGNYGYTF
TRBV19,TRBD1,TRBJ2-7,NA,TGTGCCAGTAGTATCTCCGAGGGGGCAACCTACGAGCAGTACTTC,CASSISEGATYEQYF
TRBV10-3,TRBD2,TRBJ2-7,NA,TGTGCCATCAGGAAAGGGCTAGCGGGAGCCGAGCAGTACTTC,CAIRKGLAGAEQYF
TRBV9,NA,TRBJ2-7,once,TGTGCCAGCAGCCCCCAAACAGGGATCTACGAGCAGTACTTC,CASSPQTGIYEQYF
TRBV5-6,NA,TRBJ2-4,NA,TGTGCCAGCAGCCCCCCGACCTTCGGAGGCGGCATTCAGTACTTC,CASSPPTFGGGIQYF
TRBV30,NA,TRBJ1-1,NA,TGTGCCTGGAGTCCTACGAGCGGGGCAGGCACTGAAGCTTTCTTT,CAWSPTSGAGTEAFF
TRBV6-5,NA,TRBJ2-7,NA,TGTGCCAGCAGTTACCTTTCGGCAGGCGATCCCTTCGAGCAGTACTTC,CASSYLSAGDPFEQYF
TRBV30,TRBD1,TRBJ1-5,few,TGTGCCTGGAGTGCGAAACAAGGGACAGGGGTGAGCAATCAGCCCCAGCATTTT,CAWSAKQGTGVSNQPQHF
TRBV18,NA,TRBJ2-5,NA,TGTGCCAGCTCACCACTACAGGCAGAGACCCAGTACTTC,CASSPLQAETQYF
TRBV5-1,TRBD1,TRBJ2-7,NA,TGCGCCAGCAGCCTGTTACTTGGGACAGGGCGGTACGAGCAGTACTTC,CASSLLLGTGRYEQYF
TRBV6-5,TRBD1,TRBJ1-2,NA,TGTGCCAGCAGTTCGCGGACAGGGGCGCTCGATGGCTACACCTTC,CASSSRTGALDGYTF
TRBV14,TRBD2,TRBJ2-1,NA,TGTGCCAGCAGCCCATTCGGGAGAGGGGAGGGCAATGAGCAGTTCTTC,CASSPFGRGEGNEQFF